This TCR beta chain was recorded in a study of molecular identifiers for immune sequencing clone quantification listed by TCRdb under 2018. In terms of the full investigation: In a replicate experiment, RNA from around 20,000 or 100,000 naive CD8 T cells was split into five aliquots, four of which were sequenced. CD8 T cells were used in a methods study to benchmark molecular-identifier clustering-based TCR repertoire sequencing (MIDCIRS) and TCR RNA copy counting.

This clonotype was detected many times. Its antigen has not been determined. Per-base quality was not reported, and no clone a single base away is much larger than it. Libraries of naive CD8 T cells were built from approximately 20,000 to 1,000,000 sorted cells, with 10%, 30% or 50% of the purified RNA used. Naive CD8 T cells were FACS-sorted as CD8+CD4-CCR7+CD45RA+ on a BD FACSAria II into RLT Plus buffer. To test detection sensitivity, Jurkat RNA equal to about nine TCR copies was added to samples of roughly 17,000-1,100,000 naive CD8 T cells. CD8 T cells were enriched with RosetteSep CD8+ T Cell Enrichment Cocktail and Ficoll-Paque, followed by ACK red cell lysis. CDR1 SQVTM and CDR2 ANQGSEA are derived from the germline V gene. Measured from the cysteine to the phenylalanine, the CDR3 is 11 residues long. Just the 33-base CDR3 DNA is kept, in frame starting at base 1. The V end loses 7 bases and the J end loses 3 bases, and a stretch of 9 bases separates them.

Summary of the overall study and its limitations: In CMV-specific effector cells, clones with more than 20 RNA copies accounted for over 97% of molecules, whereas in naive cells such clones accounted for under 1%. When barcode sub-clustering was not used, chimeric consensus sequences inflated TCR diversity, with chimeras reaching as high as 47%. The naive libraries included spiked-in Jurkat TCR RNA (roughly nine copies' worth), and this RNA is not part of the donor repertoire. Even against a background of around 950,000 naive CD8 T cells, spiked-in Jurkat TCR RNA amounting to a single cell's worth was reported to be detectable. Modeling indicated roughly 3.3 TCR RNA copies recovered per cell, compared with 9.5 to 10 by digital PCR, which implies a capture efficiency of 25% to 35%. Highly expanded clone sizes could be underestimated because identical TCR molecules may share a barcode.

To prepare the library, PCR was applied. Sequencer: NextSeq 500. Preparation of bulk TCR libraries followed a previously described approach, with the TCR primers listed in Table S5. Total RNA was purified with the Qiagen AllPrep DNA/RNA kit. Before analysis, reads from multiple sequencing runs of one library were combined. As for how the authors treated the data: Only reads with exact TCR constant sequence were kept, trimmed to 150 nt, and grouped by their 12-nt molecular barcodes. Reads inside each barcode group were sub-clustered using a 15% Levenshtein threshold, and a quality-weighted consensus sequence was constructed for each RNA molecule. Non-functional sequences were filtered out, along with any lower-count sequence sitting one edit away from another sequence. Based on a fit of two negative binomial distributions, barcode sub-clusters having less than 20% of the maximum read count were discarded. TCRdb reprocessed the public reads (quality trimming at Q25 with fastp, clone calling with MiXCR) and kept in-frame beta chains. A single entry per CDR3 protein holds the most common genes and DNA from its merged rows. The V and J calls reflect TCRdb's pipeline rather than the authors' work. The sample data list 85,000 to 100,000 distinct CDR3 sequences, and 20% to 25% of these were observed just once. The ten largest clones represent under 1% of the sample.

The TCR was taken from a human donor in good health. Some libraries in this study had Jurkat cell RNA spiked in. Recombination linked TRBV29-1 to TRBJ1-1; the D gene cannot be named for sure. The sample was naive CD8+ T cells from blood, with Jurkat cell RNA spiked in. Taken with the paper, the label for cell subset or site translates to: FACS-sorted CD8+CD4-CCR7+CD45RA+ naive T cells. The nucleotide sequence is given as TGCAGCGGTGACACCTACACTGAAGCTTTCTTT. This encodes CSGDTYTEAFF.